This T cell receptor (beta chain) was recovered during a study of T-cell reconstitution after alpha-beta-depleted transplantation in children. Preparing the TCRbeta library involved the use of unique molecular identifiers. TCRdb used MiXCR to reprocess the PCR reads, holding one entry per CDR3 protein. The sample records 900,000 or so distinct CDR3 sequences, around 17% being singletons. The germline CDR1 and CDR2 sequences are LNHDA and SQIVND (reference sequence). Trimming shortened V by 0 bases and J by 1 base, and 7 bases separated the two germline ends. This CDR3 is built from 14 residues. The rearrangement uses TRBV19 and TRBJ2-7, with a tentative D call TRBD1 (5 bases). This clonotype originated in a male patient younger than 18 who had a stem cell transplant for acute lymphoblastic leukemia, so the T cells may come from the graft donor. The specimen comprised PBMCs, mostly from graft donor cells, sampled 360 days after TCRalphabeta/CD19-depleted stem cell transplant. The CDR3 DNA is TGTGCCAGTAGTATAGAGAGACAGTCCTACGAGCAGTACTTC. This codes for CASSIERQSYEQYF.